This T cell receptor (beta chain) was recovered during a study of blood T cell repertoires in COVID-19 (dated by TCRdb to 2020 to 2022). General notes on the study: Collaborator samples came from the United States, Italy and Spain and covered acute and convalescent phases of COVID-19. The prospective study material was composed of cDNA or gDNA derived from T cells, B-cell-depleted T cells, or PBMCs. Subjects who had been exposed to COVID-19, were actively infected with it, or had recovered from it provided the deeply sampled blood TCRbeta repertoires that made up the dataset. The repertoires were released in a freely available public database intended as a resource for research on the immune response to SARS-CoV-2. The samples were drawn from two sources: the first 160 participants of the ongoing ImmuneRACE study, and 950 to 1,500 subjects contributed by 6 global collaborators. Nearly every sample came with metadata listing a de-identified subject ID, COVID-19 status, age in years and sex. Where HLA class I and class II types were available, the types were taken from metadata supplied by the sample provider, not from assay-based typing. General findings and caveats noted by the study authors: How much clinical and demographic metadata was included differed by source and by participant, and the metadata was provided uncurated.

The immunoSEQ Assay, a bias-controlled multiplex PCR, was used to amplify TCRbeta CDR3 regions from genomic DNA. As for the original processing: The number of nucleated cells in each sample was estimated from the amplification of reference gene primers within the assay. To quantify the absolute abundance of each unique TCRbeta CDR3 rearrangement, sequence reads were collapsed and filtered. For each sample, productive Simpson clonality was calculated as the square root of Simpson's diversity index over productive rearrangements. The table was pulled from immuneACCESS by TCRdb, which kept in-frame rearrangements only. Such tables lose some clones; where checked, under half of the loss comes from unresolved V genes, and the rest has no known cause. That table gives V, J and clone size, and the DNA gave D and trimming. Recorded for this sample are fewer than 250,000 clones; about 89% of them occurred a single time. The ten top clones hold more than 5.5% of the sample.

A second Seattle source provided samples from volunteer blood donors who had recovered from COVID-19. The collaborating institutions used their own protocols to collect whole blood in K2EDTA tubes. For TCRbeta analysis, collaborator samples were shipped as frozen whole blood, as isolated PBMCs, or as DNA extracted from either sample type. In regard to this clone: This clone's antigen is unknown. The input lacks base qualities; no much larger clone sits a single base away.

Including cysteine and phenylalanine, the CDR3 has 15 amino acids. Only the CDR3 portion is preserved as DNA: 45 bases, with reading frame beginning at the first base. As encoded in the germline V gene (reference sequence), CDR1 is LNHDA while CDR2 is SQIVND. V loses 11 bases, J loses 0 bases, and the germline ends lie 19 bases apart. The chain is encoded by TRBV19 joined to TRBJ1-2; there is no confident call for the D gene. This clonotype originated in a man between 60 and 75 years old who had recovered from COVID-19. Source material: peripheral blood. The nucleotide sequence reads TGTGCCTGTGGCGCAGGTTACGTCCCTAACTATGGCTACACCTTC. This codes for CACGAGYVPNYGYTF.